This T cell receptor beta chain was retrieved from a study of T cell responses to AZD1222 COVID-19 vaccine. Study observations and caveats: In a largely white British group with more females than males, clonal diversity was possibly underestimated. Spike-specific TCR breadth and depth grew following two AZD1222 doses. After the peak T cell response, and only then, were repertoires sampled.

Using immunoSEQ multiplex PCR, the repertoire was profiled, and TCRdb retains in-frame clones only, with some absent. The sample carries about 160,000 clones, around nine tenths recorded once. Note on this clone: Its antigen is not known.

The trim removed 0 bases at V and 1 base at J, leaving 3 bases unmatched. CDR1 is SGHTS and CDR2 is YDEGEE in the germline V gene. The CDR3 extends over 16 amino acids. This TCR came from an adult in good health. The rearrangement links TRBV5-8 to TRBJ1-2; 10 bases are shared with TRBD1. Here the sequenced sample was peripheral blood, taken on day 0 of AZD1222 vaccination. The CDR3 DNA follows: TGTGCCAGCAGCTTGGTAGGGACAGGGGATAACTATGGCTACACCTTC. Translated: CASSLVGTGDNYGYTF.